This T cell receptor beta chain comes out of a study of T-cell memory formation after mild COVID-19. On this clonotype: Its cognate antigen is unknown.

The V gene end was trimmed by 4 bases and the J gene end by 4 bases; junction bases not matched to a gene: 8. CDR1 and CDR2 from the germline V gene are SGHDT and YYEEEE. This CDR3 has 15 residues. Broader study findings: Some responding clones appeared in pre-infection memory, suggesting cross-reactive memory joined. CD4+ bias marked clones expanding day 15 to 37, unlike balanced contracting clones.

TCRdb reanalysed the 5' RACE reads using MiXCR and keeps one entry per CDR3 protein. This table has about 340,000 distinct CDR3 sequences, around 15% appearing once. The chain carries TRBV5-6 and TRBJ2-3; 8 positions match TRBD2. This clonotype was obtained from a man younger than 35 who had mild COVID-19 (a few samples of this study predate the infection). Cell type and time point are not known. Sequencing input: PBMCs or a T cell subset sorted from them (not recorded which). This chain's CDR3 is CASSHGGGTSDTQYF. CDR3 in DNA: TGTGCCAGCAGCCACGGCGGGGGGACATCAGATACGCAGTATTTT. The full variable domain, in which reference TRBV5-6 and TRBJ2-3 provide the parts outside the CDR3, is DAGVTQSPTHLIKTRGQQVTLRCSPKSGHDTVSWYQQALGQGPQFIFQYYEEEERQRGNFPDRFSGHQFPNYSSELNVNALLLGDSALYLCASSHGGGTSDTQYFGPGTRLTVL.